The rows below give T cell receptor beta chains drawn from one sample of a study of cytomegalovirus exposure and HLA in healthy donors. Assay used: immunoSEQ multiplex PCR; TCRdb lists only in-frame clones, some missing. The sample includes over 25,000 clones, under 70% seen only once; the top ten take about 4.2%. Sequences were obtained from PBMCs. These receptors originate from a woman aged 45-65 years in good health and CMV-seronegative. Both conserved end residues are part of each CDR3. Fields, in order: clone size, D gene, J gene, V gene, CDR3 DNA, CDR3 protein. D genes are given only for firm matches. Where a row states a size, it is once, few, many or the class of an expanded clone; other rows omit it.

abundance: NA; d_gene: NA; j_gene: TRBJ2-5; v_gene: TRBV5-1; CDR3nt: TGCGCCAGCAGCGTCGCCGGGGGATCGGAGACCCAGTACTTC; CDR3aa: CASSVAGGSETQYF
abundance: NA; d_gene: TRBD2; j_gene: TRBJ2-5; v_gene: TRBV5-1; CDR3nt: TGCGCCAGCAGCTCAAGTCTAGCGGGTCAAGAGACCCAGTACTTC; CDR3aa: CASSSSLAGQETQYF
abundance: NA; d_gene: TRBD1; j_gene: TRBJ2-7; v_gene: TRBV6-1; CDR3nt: TGTGCCAGCAGTGACTTCCAGGGACAGGGCTCCTACGAGCAGTACTTC; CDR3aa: CASSDFQGQGSYEQYF
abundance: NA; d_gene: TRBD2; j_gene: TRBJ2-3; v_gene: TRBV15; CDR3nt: TGTGCCACCAGCAGAGGATCCGGGACTACCACAGATACGCAGTATTTT; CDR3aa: CATSRGSGTTTDTQYF
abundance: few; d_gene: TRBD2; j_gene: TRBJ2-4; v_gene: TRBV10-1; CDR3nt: TGCGCCAGCAGTATGGGACTAGCGGGAACAAGGGACATTCAGTACTTC; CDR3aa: CASSMGLAGTRDIQYF
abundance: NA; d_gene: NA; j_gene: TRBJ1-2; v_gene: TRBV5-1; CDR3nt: TGCGCCAGCAGCTTGGGCGCGGAAGCTAACTATGGCTACACCTTC; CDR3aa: CASSLGAEANYGYTF
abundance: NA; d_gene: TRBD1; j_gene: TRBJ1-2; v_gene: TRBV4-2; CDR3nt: TGTGCCAGCAGCCAACCGGGGACAGGGTATAACTATGGCTACACCTTC; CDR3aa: CASSQPGTGYNYGYTF
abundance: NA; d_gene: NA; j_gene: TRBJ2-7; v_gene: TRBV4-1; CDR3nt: TGCGCCAGCAGCCCTCGGGAGTCCTACGAGCAGTACTTC; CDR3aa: CASSPRESYEQYF
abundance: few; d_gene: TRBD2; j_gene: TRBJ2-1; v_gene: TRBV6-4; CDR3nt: TGTGCCAGCAGTGTCTCTAGCGGGAACTACAATGAGCAGTTCTTC; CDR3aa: CASSVSSGNYNEQFF
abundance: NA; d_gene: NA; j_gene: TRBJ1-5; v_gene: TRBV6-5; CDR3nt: TGTGCCAGCAGTTACTCTCGGGATCAGCCCCAGCATTTT; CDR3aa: CASSYSRDQPQHF
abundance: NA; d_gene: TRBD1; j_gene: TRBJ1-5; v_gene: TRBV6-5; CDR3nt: TGTGCCAGCAGGCTGACAGGGTTTAGCAATCAGCCCCAGCATTTT; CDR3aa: CASRLTGFSNQPQHF
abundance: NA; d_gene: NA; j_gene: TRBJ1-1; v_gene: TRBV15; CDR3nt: TGTGCCACCAGCAGTCGGGGTGAAGCTTTCTTT; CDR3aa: CATSSRGEAFF
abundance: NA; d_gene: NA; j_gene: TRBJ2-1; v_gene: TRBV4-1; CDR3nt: TGCGCCAGCAGCCAATTCGTGCGGGAAAGCTCCTACAATGAGCAGTTCTTC; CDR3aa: CASSQFVRESSYNEQFF